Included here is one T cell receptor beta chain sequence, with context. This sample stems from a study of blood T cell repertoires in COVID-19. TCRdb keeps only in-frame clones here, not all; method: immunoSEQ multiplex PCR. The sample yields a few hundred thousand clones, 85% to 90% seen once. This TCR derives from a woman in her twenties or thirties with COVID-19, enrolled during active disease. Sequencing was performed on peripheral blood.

The CDR3 sequence is CASNGGPKGQRVDQPQHF. Written as DNA, the CDR3 is TGTGCCAGCAATGGGGGTCCGAAGGGACAGCGGGTGGATCAGCCCCAGCATTTT. This chain joins TRBV28 and TRBJ1-5; 7 bases line up with TRBD1. CDR3 length: 18 residues. V was pared by 7 bases and J by 5 bases, with 20 bases of the junction left unmatched. CDR1 and CDR2 from the germline V gene are MDHEN and SYDVKM.